These 21 T cell receptor beta chains originate from one sample sequenced in a study of blood T cell repertoires in COVID-19. Clones were read by immunoSEQ multiplex PCR, and TCRdb kept only the in-frame ones, dropping some. The sample carries some 75,000 clones, 65% to 85% recorded once. What was sequenced was peripheral blood. Receptor source: a man in his forties or fifties with COVID-19, enrolled during active disease.

This clone was seen once. The rearrangement uses TRBV7-9 and TRBJ2-1; TRBD2 matches at 10 bases. The V gene end was trimmed by 1 base and the J gene end by 4 bases; junction bases not matched to a gene: 4. Germline CDR1 and CDR2: SEHNR and FQNEAQ (reference sequence). The CDR3 consists of 16 residues. This CDR3 is CASSLDSSGGYNEQFF. The CDR3 nucleotides read TGTGCCAGCAGCTTAGACTCTAGCGGGGGTTACAATGAGCAGTTCTTC.

The rearrangement uses TRBV6-5 and TRBJ1-2; 11 positions agree with TRBD1. J gave up 3 bases and V 2 bases, and 5 bases lay outside the gene matches. Germline V lookup: CDR1 MNHEY, CDR2 SVGAGI. CDR3 length equals 16 residues. As DNA, the CDR3 is TGTGCCAGCAGTTACGGAGGACAGGGGGCGGACTATGGCTACACCTTC. Translating it yields CASSYGGQGADYGYTF.

The rearrangement links TRBV28 to TRBJ2-7; TRBD2 agrees at 8 bases. The CDR3 has 13 residues. Germline trimming cut 6 bases from V and 3 bases from J; bases unmatched to any gene: 4. The germline V gene encodes CDR1 MDHEN and CDR2 SYDVKM. The chain's CDR3 is CASREAGVYEQYF. The CDR3 region has the DNA TGTGCCAGCAGAGAAGCGGGGGTCTACGAGCAGTACTTC.

This sequence joins TRBV4-2 and TRBJ2-1; the D gene is possibly TRBD1 (5 bases). The CDR3 sequence is 16 residues long. Trimming shortened V by 0 bases and J by 4 bases, and 13 bases separated the two germline ends. Germline CDR1 LGHNA, CDR2 YNFKEQ. The chain's CDR3 is CASSQEWTRAYNEQFF. The CDR3 region has the DNA TGTGCCAGCAGCCAAGAATGGACCAGGGCGTACAATGAGCAGTTCTTC.

In this sample, this clone turned up once. The chain employs TRBV18 and TRBJ1-5, with TRBD1 matching over 7 bases. Germline assignment: CDR1 KGHSH and CDR2 LQKENI. The CDR3 is made up of 14 amino acids. V dropped 6 bases and J dropped 4; count of bases not matched to a gene: 6. CDR3 in DNA: TGTGCCAGCTCCTACGACAGGGTAAATCAGCCCCAGCATTTT. Translating gives CASSYDRVNQPQHF.

The chain has TRBV28 and TRBJ2-6; D perhaps matches TRBD2 (5 bases). The CDR3 length is 18 residues. Trimming shortened V by 7 bases and J by 2 bases, and 21 bases separated the two germline ends. Germline loops: CDR1 MDHEN, CDR2 SYDVKM. The CDR3 spells CASTQGWELRPGANVLTF. DNA for the CDR3: TGTGCCAGCACCCAAGGGTGGGAGTTGCGCCCTGGGGCCAACGTCCTGACTTTC.

The chain has TRBV7-9 and TRBJ1-2; possibly TRBD1 for D (6 bases). CDR3 length equals 15 residues. The V gene lost 3 bases and the J gene lost 4 bases, with 15 bases spanning the gap. CDR1 is SEHNR and CDR2 is FQNEAQ in the germline V gene (reference sequence). CDR3 sequence reads: CASSFHGQSVYGYTF. Here the CDR3 DNA reads TGTGCCAGCAGCTTCCACGGACAGTCCGTCTATGGCTACACCTTC.

The chain has TRBV11-2 and TRBJ2-7, with 12 bases fitting TRBD2. Germline V lookup: CDR1 SGHAT, CDR2 FQNNGV. The junction had 5 bases not matched to a gene; V was cut back by 3 bases and J by 5 bases. The CDR3 runs to 15 residues. The CDR3 loop reads CASSFGLAGGNEQYF. CDR3 coding DNA: TGTGCCAGCAGCTTCGGCCTAGCGGGAGGGAACGAGCAGTACTTC.

The chain carries TRBV21-1 and TRBJ2-7; TRBD2 is taken as the D call from the table, unchecked against the DNA. TRBV21-1 is marked as a pseudogene. The CDR3 spans 13 residues. CDR3 sequence (DNA): TGTGCCAGCTCCTTGAGGGCAGACTACGAGCAGTACTTC. As protein: CASSLRADYEQYF.

The gene calls are TRBV3-1 (or the pseudogene TRBV3-2) and TRBJ2-4; 8 bases agree with TRBD1. This CDR3 region has 15 residues. The V segment lost 0 bases and the J segment 6 bases; nucleotides outside the gene matches: 4. Germline V gene lookup returns CDR1 LGHDT and CDR2 YNNKEL (reference sequence). For the CDR3, the DNA is TGTGCCAGCAGCCAAGATCGGACAGGGAGAAACATTCAGTACTTC. It translates to CASSQDRTGRNIQYF.

This chain connects TRBV19 to TRBJ2-6; the D is unclear. V lost 7 bases and J lost 2, with 18 bases in between. The CDR3 is made up of 17 amino acids. Per germline, CDR1 LNHDA and CDR2 SQIVND (reference sequence). Written as DNA, the CDR3 is TGTGCCAGTAAGTTCGGTGGTGTGAATCCTGGGGCCAACGTCCTGACTTTC. This gives the protein CASKFGGVNPGANVLTF.

This rearrangement joins TRBV6-5 to TRBJ2-2; unclear D gene. Germline CDR1 MNHEY, CDR2 SVGAGI. Deletions cut 5 bases from V and 6 bases from J, with 10 bases between. The length of the CDR3 is 13 residues. CDR3 loop: CASSRLVPGELFF. CDR3 DNA sequence: TGTGCCAGCAGTCGTCTAGTACCCGGGGAGCTGTTTTTT.

V gene TRBV10-3 combines with J gene TRBJ2-7; D is possibly TRBD2 (5 bases). The CDR3 sequence is 12 residues long. V dropped 10 bases and J dropped 3 bases, with 13 bases sitting between them. The germline gives CDR1 ENHRY, CDR2 SYGVKD. The CDR3 DNA sequence: TGTGCCACCGGGATAGGCGTCTACGAGCAGTACTTC. It is translated as CATGIGVYEQYF.

The rearrangement uses TRBV29-1 and TRBJ1-3; D possibly corresponds to TRBD1 (5 bases). Trimming left V 2 bases short and J 3 bases short, with 8 bases between. Germline V gene lookup returns CDR1 SQVTM and CDR2 ANQGSEA. The CDR3 sequence is 13 residues long. The CDR3 loop reads CSVEWGLGNTIYF. DNA for the CDR3: TGCAGCGTTGAATGGGGCCTTGGAAACACCATATATTTT.

This clone was counted a single time. This chain joins TRBV11-1 and TRBJ2-2; 7 nucleotides agree with TRBD2. The germline V gene has CDR1 SGHAT and CDR2 FQDESV (reference sequence). This CDR3 contains 14 residues. V trimming: 3 bases; J trimming: 6 bases; junction bases outside the gene matches: 4. The CDR3 DNA is TGTGCCAGCAGCTTCCTGGGGGGGTCCGGGGAGCTGTTTTTT. Protein sequence: CASSFLGGSGELFF.

This chain connects TRBV2 to TRBJ2-1; 7 nucleotides align to TRBD2. The V segment lost 2 bases and the J segment 4 bases; nucleotides outside the gene matches: 8. From germline, CDR1 is SNHLY and CDR2 FYNNEI. CDR3 length: 16 residues. The CDR3 sequence is CASSELGSGTYNEQFF. The CDR3 DNA sequence: TGTGCCAGCAGTGAACTCGGGAGCGGGACGTACAATGAGCAGTTCTTC.

The V and J genes are TRBV9 and TRBJ2-3, with D perhaps matching TRBD2 (6 bases). The V end lost 5 bases, the J end lost 0 bases, and 13 bases lay between the germline ends. The CDR3 totals 15 residues. The germline gives CDR1 SGDLS, CDR2 YYNGEE. CDR3 amino acids: CASRRGGGSTDTQYF. CDR3 in DNA: TGTGCCAGCAGGCGGGGCGGAGGTAGCACAGATACGCAGTATTTT.

The V call is TRBV18, the J call TRBJ2-3; D not resolved. Trimming pared 2 bases from V and 4 bases from J, leaving 16 bases between. CDR3 length: 16 residues. Per germline, CDR1 KGHSH and CDR2 LQKENI. DNA of the CDR3: TGTGCCAGCTCACCAGGTCTCGGAATTGGGCCAGATACGCAGTATTTT. It is translated as CASSPGLGIGPDTQYF.

The chain carries TRBV6-5 and TRBJ2-7; 11 bases fit TRBD2. Germline V gives CDR1 MNHEY, CDR2 SVGAGI. With V trimmed by 1 base and J by 6 bases, 5 bases remained unmatched. The CDR3 length is 15 residues. The CDR3 here is CASSYLAGGVREQYF. The CDR3, as DNA: TGTGCCAGCAGTTACTTAGCGGGAGGGGTCCGCGAGCAGTACTTC.

This CDR3 reads CASSKGLAGVFRRTDTQYF. DNA of the CDR3: TGTGCCAGCAGCAAAGGACTAGCGGGAGTTTTTCGACGCACAGATACGCAGTATTTT. J is TRBJ2-3 and V is TRBV21-1; TRBD2 is taken as the D call from the table, unchecked against the DNA. TRBV21-1 is designated a pseudogene. This CDR3 is built from 19 residues.

V usage is TRBV2 and J usage is TRBJ2-1; 7 bases are shared with TRBD2. Unmatched junction bases numbered 11, after V lost 7 bases and J lost 8 bases. The germline V gene has CDR1 SNHLY and CDR2 FYNNEI. The CDR3 extends over 14 amino acids. The DNA of the CDR3 is TGTGCCAGCAAGGCGGGAGCAGTATATGATGAGCAGTTCTTC. Protein product: CASKAGAVYDEQFF.